This TCR beta chain was sequenced for a study of T cell changes during pregnancy in multiple sclerosis. The method was immunoSEQ multiplex PCR; TCRdb's version includes in-frame clones alone and lacks a portion of them. The sample has over 35,000 clones, approximately 91% seen once. Germline assignment: CDR1 MDHEN and CDR2 SYDVKM. Trimming removed 2 bases from V and 4 bases from J; junction bases left unmatched: 4. The CDR3 spans 14 residues. Sample: CD4+ T cells from peripheral blood mononuclear cells, taken in the third trimester of pregnancy. The sequence derives from a female donor in good health, enrolled as a control in a pregnancy study. The chain carries TRBV28 and TRBJ1-2; 7 bases are a match to TRBD1. The CDR3 DNA follows: TGTGCCAGCAGTTTAGGAGGGGGCGGCTATGGCTACACCTTC. It specifies CASSLGGGGYGYTF.